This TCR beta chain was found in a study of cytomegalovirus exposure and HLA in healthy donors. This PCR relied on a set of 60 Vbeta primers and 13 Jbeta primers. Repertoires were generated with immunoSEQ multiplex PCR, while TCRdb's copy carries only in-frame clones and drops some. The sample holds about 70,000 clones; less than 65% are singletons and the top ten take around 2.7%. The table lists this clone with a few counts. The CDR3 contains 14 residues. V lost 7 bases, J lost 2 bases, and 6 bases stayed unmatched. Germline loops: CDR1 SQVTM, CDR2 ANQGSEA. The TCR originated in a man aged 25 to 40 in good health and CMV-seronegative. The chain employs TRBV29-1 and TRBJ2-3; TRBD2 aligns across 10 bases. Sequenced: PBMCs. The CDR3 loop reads CSAASGGNTDTQYF. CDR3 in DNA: TGCAGCGCCGCTAGCGGGGGAAACACAGATACGCAGTATTTT.